The 28 T cell receptor beta chains below all came from one sample that was sequenced in a study of blood T cell repertoires in COVID-19. Produced via immunoSEQ multiplex PCR; TCRdb's table is partial and in-frame only. The profile shows 250,000 to 300,000 clones, around 88% of them singletons. Material: peripheral blood. These receptor sequences come from a woman in her 70s with COVID-19, enrolled during active disease.

The CDR3 nucleotides are TGTGCCAGTAGGATCGGTAGCTCCTATAATTCACCCCTCCACTTT. Translated, it gives CASRIGSSYNSPLHF. The V gene is TRBV19, the J gene TRBJ1-6; D remains ambiguous. The V end lost 6 bases, the J end lost 0 bases, and 9 bases lay between the germline ends. CDR3 length: 15 amino acids. CDR1 LNHDA and CDR2 SQIVND come from the germline V gene (reference sequence).

The rearrangement uses TRBV6-6 and TRBJ1-2; tentative D call: TRBD1 (5 bases). This CDR3 comprises 11 residues. CDR1 is MNHNY, CDR2 SVGAGI, per germline (reference sequence). With 2 bases removed from V and 8 bases from J, the gap between germline ends came to 6 bases. CDR3 loop: CASSYGGGYTF. CDR3 DNA: TGTGCCAGCAGTTACGGGGGGGGCTACACCTTC.

The chain links TRBV21-1 to TRBJ1-1; the table's TRBD1 call for D was not verified on the DNA. TRBV21-1 is listed as a pseudogene. There are 13 residues in the CDR3. Here the CDR3 DNA reads TGTGCCAGCAGCAAAGGGACAGACACTGAAGCTTTCTTT. Translated, it gives CASSKGTDTEAFF.

The chain links TRBV3-1 (or the pseudogene TRBV3-2) to TRBJ1-1; TRBD1 might be the D (5 bases). Looked up from germline, CDR1 is LGHDT and CDR2 is YNNKEL (reference sequence). The CDR3 contains 13 residues. V was clipped by 2 bases and J by 3 bases, with 7 bases between them. CDR3 sequence: CASSQFRDTEAFF. As DNA, the CDR3 is TGTGCCAGCAGCCAATTCAGGGACACTGAAGCTTTCTTT.

V gene TRBV5-4 combines with J gene TRBJ1-1; 8 bases line up with TRBD1. There are 16 residues in the CDR3. The V segment lost 1 base and the J segment 5 bases; nucleotides outside the gene matches: 10. Germline V gene data show CDR1 as SGHNT and CDR2 as YYREEE (reference sequence). CDR3 DNA sequence: TGTGCCAGCAGCTTGTTCATACAGGGGGGAGGGACTGAAGCTTTCTTT. Translation gives CASSLFIQGGGTEAFF.

This chain joins TRBV5-1 and TRBJ2-2; weak D call: TRBD1 (7 bases). The CDR3 runs 18 residues. The V and J ends lost 0 bases and 0 bases respectively, with 15 bases between them. Per the germline V gene, CDR1 is SGHRS and CDR2 is YFSETQ. CDR3 amino acids: CASSLDSGGFANTGELFF. The CDR3 region has the DNA TGCGCCAGCAGCTTGGATTCAGGGGGGTTCGCGAACACCGGGGAGCTGTTTTTT.

V and J are TRBV24-1 and TRBJ2-1; TRBD1 matches 7 bases. This CDR3 is built from 16 residues. Unmatched junction bases numbered 9, after V lost 3 bases and J lost 5 bases. Germline V CDR1 and CDR2: KGHDR, SFDVKD. The DNA of the CDR3 is TGTGCCACCAGTGATAGCAGACAGGGTGGCCACAATGAGCAGTTCTTC. Amino acid sequence: CATSDSRQGGHNEQFF.

This clone was seen only once. The genes are TRBV30 and TRBJ1-3; D possibly corresponds to TRBD1 (6 bases). Trimming took 2 bases from V and 0 from J, leaving 8 bases between them. The CDR3 is 14 amino acids. CDR1 and CDR2 (germline): GTSNPN, SVGIG (reference sequence). The CDR3 DNA reads TGTGCCTGGAGTCCGGACAGCTCTGGAAACACCATATATTTT. Protein product: CAWSPDSSGNTIYF. Full variable domain (rest looked up from reference TRBV30 and TRBJ1-3): SQTIHQWPATLVQPVGSPLSLECTVEGTSNPNLYWYRQAAGRGLQLLFYSVGIGQISSEVPQNLSASRPQDRQFILSSKKLLLSDSGFYLCAWSPDSSGNTIYFGEGSWLTVV.

The chain recombines TRBV6-5 with TRBJ2-7; 10 bases align to TRBD1. This CDR3 is 14 amino acids long. Germline assignment: CDR1 MNHEY and CDR2 SVGAGI. With V trimmed by 6 bases and J by 2 bases, 4 bases remained unmatched. CDR3 protein: CASRTGTGAYEQYF. The CDR3 nucleotides read TGTGCCAGCAGGACCGGGACAGGGGCCTACGAGCAGTACTTC.

The rearrangement links TRBV7-9 to TRBJ2-2; 8 positions agree with TRBD1. J was trimmed by 4 bases and V by 5 bases; bases with no gene match: 15. This CDR3 has 18 residues. The germline CDR1 and CDR2 sequences are SEHNR and FQNEAQ (reference sequence). The CDR3 DNA reads as TGTGCCAGCAGCGTAGAAGCAGGGGGCTATGTAGGCACCGGGGAGCTGTTTTTT. The encoded protein is CASSVEAGGYVGTGELFF.

V and J are TRBV29-1 and TRBJ2-3; tentatively, D is TRBD1 (6 bases). The CDR3 has 17 residues. The germline CDR1 and CDR2 sequences are SQVTM and ANQGSEA. V gave up 0 bases and J gave up 2 bases, with 18 bases separating them. The CDR3 DNA reads TGCAGCGTTGAAGATCTGTGGACAGAACAATCCACAGATACGCAGTATTTT. It codes for CSVEDLWTEQSTDTQYF.

This rearrangement joins TRBV11-2 to TRBJ2-2; TRBD1 matches 10 bases. The V and J ends lost 4 bases and 7 bases, in that order; junction bases with no gene match: 12. CDR1 is SGHAT, CDR2 FQNNGV, per germline. This CDR3 is built from 17 residues. The CDR3 DNA is TGTGCCAGCAGCTCGATCCGGCGGGACAGGGGAAACGGGGAGCTGTTTTTT. It encodes CASSSIRRDRGNGELFF. The whole variable domain, filled in from reference TRBV11-2 and TRBJ2-2, reads EAGVAQSPRYKIIEKRQSVAFWCNPISGHATLYWYQQILGQGPKLLIQFQNNGVVDDSQLPKDRFSAERLKGVDSTLKIQPAKLEDSAVYLCASSSIRRDRGNGELFFGEGSRLTVL.

This sequence joins TRBV11-2 and TRBJ1-2; D possibly corresponds to TRBD1 (6 bases). The germline V and J ends were trimmed by 5 bases and 8 bases, with 18 bases remaining between them. Germline V lookup: CDR1 SGHAT, CDR2 FQNNGV. The CDR3 runs to 14 residues. Here the CDR3 reads CASSPYASGEGYTF. In DNA form, the CDR3 reads TGTGCCAGCAGCCCGTACGCGTCAGGGGAAGGCTACACCTTC.

The genes are TRBV28 and TRBJ2-5; D not resolved. V lost 10 bases and J lost 5, with 20 bases in between. The CDR3 has 14 amino acids. The germline CDR1 and CDR2 sequences are MDHEN and SYDVKM. The CDR3 spells CATATLTQWETQYF. DNA for the CDR3: TGTGCCACCGCGACACTGACCCAATGGGAGACCCAGTACTTC.

The V call is TRBV13, the J call TRBJ1-1; possible D gene TRBD1, 6 bases. V was clipped by 5 bases and J by 1 base, with 8 bases between them. CDR1 PRHDT and CDR2 FYEKMQ come from the germline V gene (reference sequence). This CDR3 comprises 13 residues. The DNA of the CDR3 is TGTGCCAGCAGCAGAGGGGGGAACACTGAAGCTTTCTTT. Amino acid sequence: CASSRGGNTEAFF.

For the CDR3, the DNA is TGTGCCAGCAGTACCCAGGCTTATAGCAATCAGCCCCAGCATTTT. This gives the protein CASSTQAYSNQPQHF. The chain recombines TRBV6-6 with TRBJ1-5; no definite D call. The CDR3 runs to 15 residues. Trimming removed 5 bases from V and 0 bases from J, with 11 bases in between. Germline assignment: CDR1 MNHNY and CDR2 SVGAGI (reference sequence).

The gene calls are TRBV5-1 and TRBJ2-3; D is possibly TRBD2 (7 bases). The V end was cut by 9 bases, the J end by 0 bases, with 20 bases between. The CDR3 consists of 16 residues. Germline V gene data show CDR1 as SGHRS and CDR2 as YFSETQ. Here the CDR3 reads CATKGGAGTSTDTQYF. The CDR3 DNA is TGCGCCACCAAAGGGGGAGCGGGGACTAGCACAGATACGCAGTATTTT.

This chain joins TRBV29-1 and TRBJ2-2, with D possibly TRBD1 on 5 matching bases. V lost 6 bases and J 5 bases, leaving 13 bases between the germline ends. The germline V gene encodes CDR1 SQVTM and CDR2 ANQGSEA. The CDR3 covers 13 residues. The CDR3 coding sequence is TGCAGCGTGAGGCCTACAGGTACCGGGGAGCTGTTTTTT. Its translation: CSVRPTGTGELFF.

The J gene is TRBJ1-2, the V gene TRBV30; D unclear. This CDR3 has 13 amino acids. Per the germline V gene, CDR1 is GTSNPN and CDR2 is SVGIG (reference sequence). Trimming took off 3 bases at V and 4 bases at J, with 12 bases between the two ends. As DNA, the CDR3 is TGTGCCTGGAGCTTCCCAGGTTTCTATGGCTACACCTTC. Translating gives CAWSFPGFYGYTF.

The J gene is TRBJ1-5, the V gene TRBV5-1; the match to TRBD1 covers 7 bases. CDR1 is SGHRS and CDR2 is YFSETQ in the germline V gene. The CDR3 spans 17 residues. The trim removed 6 bases at V and 0 bases at J, leaving 12 bases unmatched. The CDR3 sequence is CASTPGTVLFSNQPQHF. The CDR3 region has the DNA TGCGCCAGCACCCCCGGGACAGTTTTGTTTAGCAATCAGCCCCAGCATTTT.

The chain uses TRBV2 and TRBJ1-2; tentative D call: TRBD1 (6 bases). CDR1 SNHLY and CDR2 FYNNEI come from the germline V gene. The ends were cut back, 8 bases at V and 8 bases at J, with 15 bases in the middle. The CDR3 is made up of 12 amino acids. The CDR3 sequence is CASGYRAPGYTF. The CDR3 bases are TGTGCCAGCGGATACAGGGCACCCGGCTACACCTTC. The full variable domain, with the rest looked up from reference TRBV2 and TRBJ1-2, is EPEVTQTPSHQVTQMGQEVILRCVPISNHLYFYWYRQILGQKVEFLVSFYNNEISEKSEIFDDQFSVERPDGSNFTLKIRSTKLEDSAMYFCASGYRAPGYTFGSGTRLTVV.

The chain's CDR3 is CAIPTGRMNTEAFF. The CDR3 bases are TGTGCCATCCCGACAGGGAGGATGAACACTGAAGCTTTCTTT. This chain uses TRBV25-1 with TRBJ1-1, with 7 nucleotides matching TRBD1. This CDR3 has 14 amino acids. Losses at the gene ends were 10 bases for V and 0 bases for J; bases not matched to a gene: 8. The germline CDR1 and CDR2 sequences are MGHDK and SYGVNS.

V and J are TRBV30 and TRBJ2-2, with unresolved D. The V gene's germline CDR1 is GTSNPN and CDR2 SVGIG (reference sequence). The CDR3 contains 11 residues. V was clipped by 3 bases and J by 5 bases, with 4 bases between them. The CDR3 bases are TGTGCCTGGAGCCGTACCGGGGAGCTGTTTTTT. Translating gives CAWSRTGELFF.

This rearrangement joins TRBV7-2 to TRBJ2-2; 7 nucleotides agree with TRBD2. The V segment lost 2 bases and the J segment 3 bases; nucleotides outside the gene matches: 3. The CDR3 covers 15 residues. CDR1 and CDR2 from the germline V gene are SGHTA and FQGNSA. The CDR3 bases are TGTGCCAGCAGCTTAAGCGGGGCGTACACCGGGGAGCTGTTTTTT. It codes for CASSLSGAYTGELFF.

The J gene is TRBJ1-2, the V gene TRBV27; 8 bases are a match to TRBD1. J lost 4 bases, V lost 0 bases, and 4 bases had no gene match. From germline, CDR1 is MNHEY and CDR2 SMNVEV (reference sequence). This CDR3 is 15 amino acids long. The CDR3, as DNA: TGTGCCAGCAGTTTATCCACGACAGGGGTCTATGGCTACACCTTC. Translation gives CASSLSTTGVYGYTF.

This chain uses TRBV2 with TRBJ2-3, with D unclear. The V end was cut by 4 bases, the J end by 3 bases, with 8 bases between. Germline assignment: CDR1 SNHLY and CDR2 FYNNEI. This CDR3 has 13 residues. The CDR3 DNA reads TGTGCCAGCAGTGGGTTAGAAACAGATACGCAGTATTTT. Its translation: CASSGLETDTQYF.

This clone was observed a single time. The V and J genes are TRBV4-2 and TRBJ2-7, with TRBD2 matching over 11 bases. The junction had 12 bases not matched to a gene; V was cut back by 4 bases and J by 7 bases. The CDR3 contains 16 residues. Germline V CDR1 and CDR2: LGHNA, YNFKEQ. The DNA for the CDR3 is TGTGCCAGCAGCCGAGGGTTTAGCGGGGGGGCCTCTGAGCAGTACTTC. Encoded protein: CASSRGFSGGASEQYF.

The chain uses TRBV7-2 and TRBJ2-7, with TRBD2 matching over 12 bases. The CDR3 totals 15 residues. V shed 5 bases, J shed 6 bases, and the junction held 8 bases outside the gene matches. Germline CDR1 and CDR2: SGHTA and FQGNSA. The CDR3: CASSQTSGGPLEQYF. The CDR3 coding sequence is TGTGCCAGCAGCCAAACTAGCGGGGGGCCCCTCGAGCAGTACTTC. Filled out from reference TRBV7-2 and TRBJ2-7, the complete variable domain reads GAGVSQSPSNKVTEKGKDVELRCDPISGHTALYWYRQSLGQGLEFLIYFQGNSAPDKSGLPSDRFSAERTGGSVSTLTIQRTQQEDSAVYLCASSQTSGGPLEQYFGPGTRLTVT.